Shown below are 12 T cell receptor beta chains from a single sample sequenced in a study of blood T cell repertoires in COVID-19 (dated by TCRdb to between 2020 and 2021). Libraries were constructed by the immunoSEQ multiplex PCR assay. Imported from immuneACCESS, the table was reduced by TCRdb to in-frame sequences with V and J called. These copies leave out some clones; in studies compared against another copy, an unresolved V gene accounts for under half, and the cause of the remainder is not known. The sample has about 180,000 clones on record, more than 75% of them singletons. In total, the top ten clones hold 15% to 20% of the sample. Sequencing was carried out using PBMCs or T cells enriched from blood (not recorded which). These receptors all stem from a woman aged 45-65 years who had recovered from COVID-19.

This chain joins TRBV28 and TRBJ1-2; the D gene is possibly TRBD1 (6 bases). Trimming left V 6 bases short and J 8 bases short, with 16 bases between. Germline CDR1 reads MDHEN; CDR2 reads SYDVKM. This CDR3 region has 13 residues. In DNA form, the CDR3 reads TGTGCCAGCAGCAGACAGGCCTTGGGGGGCTACACCTTC. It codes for CASSRQALGGYTF.

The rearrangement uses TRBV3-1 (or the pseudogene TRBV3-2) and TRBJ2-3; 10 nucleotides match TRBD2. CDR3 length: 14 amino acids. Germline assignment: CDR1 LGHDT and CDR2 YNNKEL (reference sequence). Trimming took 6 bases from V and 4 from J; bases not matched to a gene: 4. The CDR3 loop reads CASSLAGEADTQYF. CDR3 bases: TGTGCCAGCAGTCTAGCGGGAGAAGCAGATACGCAGTATTTT.

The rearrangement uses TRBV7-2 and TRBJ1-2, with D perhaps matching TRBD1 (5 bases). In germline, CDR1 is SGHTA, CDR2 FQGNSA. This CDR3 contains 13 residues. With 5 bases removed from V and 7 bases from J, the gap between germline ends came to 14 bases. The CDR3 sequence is CASSQGVHGGYTF. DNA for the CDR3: TGTGCCAGCAGCCAAGGGGTACACGGTGGCTACACCTTC.

CDR3 DNA sequence: TGTGCCAGCAGCCCCCCAGACAGGGCAGGGGGAGAGACCCAGTACTTC. This gives the protein CASSPPDRAGGETQYF. This chain joins TRBV9 and TRBJ2-5; 7 bases match TRBD1. The junction had 13 bases not matched to a gene; V was cut back by 4 bases and J by 4 bases. There are 16 residues in the CDR3. The germline V gene encodes CDR1 SGDLS and CDR2 YYNGEE.

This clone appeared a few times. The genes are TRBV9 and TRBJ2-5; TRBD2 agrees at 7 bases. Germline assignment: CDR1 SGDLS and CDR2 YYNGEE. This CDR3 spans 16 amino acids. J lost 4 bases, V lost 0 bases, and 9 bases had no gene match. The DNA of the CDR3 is TGTGCCAGCAGCGTAGATAGTTGGGCTAGCGGAGAGACCCAGTACTTC. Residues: CASSVDSWASGETQYF.

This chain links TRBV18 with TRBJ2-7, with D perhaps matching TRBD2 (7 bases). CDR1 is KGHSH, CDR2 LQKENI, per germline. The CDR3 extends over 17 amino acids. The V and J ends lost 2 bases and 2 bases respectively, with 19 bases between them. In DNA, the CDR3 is TGTGCCAGCTCACCAGAATGGGGGGGGCACGTTCCCTACGAGCAGTACTTC. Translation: CASSPEWGGHVPYEQYF.

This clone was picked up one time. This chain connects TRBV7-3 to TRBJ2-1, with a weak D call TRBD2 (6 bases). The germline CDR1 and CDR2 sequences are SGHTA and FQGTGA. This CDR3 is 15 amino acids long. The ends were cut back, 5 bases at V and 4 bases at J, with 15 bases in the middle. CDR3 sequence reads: CASSPQLAAYNEQFF. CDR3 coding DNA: TGTGCCAGCAGCCCCCAATTAGCGGCATACAATGAGCAGTTCTTC. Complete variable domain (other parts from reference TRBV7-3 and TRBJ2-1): GAGVSQTPSNKVTEKGKYVELRCDPISGHTALYWYRQSLGQGPEFLIYFQGTGAADDSGLPNDRFFAVRPEGSVSTLKIQRTERGDSAVYLCASSPQLAAYNEQFFGPGTRLTVL.

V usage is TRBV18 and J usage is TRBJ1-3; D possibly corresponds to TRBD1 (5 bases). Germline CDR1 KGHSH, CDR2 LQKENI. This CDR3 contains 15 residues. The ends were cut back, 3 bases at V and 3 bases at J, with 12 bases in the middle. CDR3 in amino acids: CASSPGQGYGNTIYF. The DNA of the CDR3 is TGTGCCAGCTCACCCGGGCAGGGCTATGGAAACACCATATATTTT.

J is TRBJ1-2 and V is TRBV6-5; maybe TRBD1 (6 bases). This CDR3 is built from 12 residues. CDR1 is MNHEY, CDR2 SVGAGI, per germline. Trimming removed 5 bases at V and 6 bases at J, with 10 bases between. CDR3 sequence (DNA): TGTGCCAGCAGTATACAGGGAAATGGCTACACCTTC. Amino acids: CASSIQGNGYTF.

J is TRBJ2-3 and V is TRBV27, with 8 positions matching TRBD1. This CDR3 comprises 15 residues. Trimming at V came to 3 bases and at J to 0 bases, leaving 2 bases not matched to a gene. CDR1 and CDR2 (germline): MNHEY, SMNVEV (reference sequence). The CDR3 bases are TGTGCCAGCAGTTTCGGACAGGGAAGCACAGATACGCAGTATTTT. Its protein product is CASSFGQGSTDTQYF.

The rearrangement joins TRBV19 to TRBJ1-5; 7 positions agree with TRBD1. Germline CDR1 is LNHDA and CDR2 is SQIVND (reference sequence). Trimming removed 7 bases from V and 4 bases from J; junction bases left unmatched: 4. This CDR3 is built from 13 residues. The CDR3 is CASIGQANQPQHF. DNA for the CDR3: TGTGCCAGTATCGGACAGGCAAATCAGCCCCAGCATTTT. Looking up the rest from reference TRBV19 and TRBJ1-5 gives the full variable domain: DGGITQSPKYLFRKEGQNVTLSCEQNLNHDAMYWYRQDPGQGLRLIYYSQIVNDFQKGDIAEGYSVSREKKESFPLTVTSAQKNPTAFYLCASIGQANQPQHFGDGTRLSIL.

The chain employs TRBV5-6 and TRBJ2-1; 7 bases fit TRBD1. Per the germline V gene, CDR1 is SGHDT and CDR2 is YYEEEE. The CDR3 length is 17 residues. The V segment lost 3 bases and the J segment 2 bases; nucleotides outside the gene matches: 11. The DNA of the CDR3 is TGTGCCAGCAGCTCCCGAAGGGTCCAGGGGGCCTACAATGAGCAGTTCTTC. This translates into CASSSRRVQGAYNEQFF.